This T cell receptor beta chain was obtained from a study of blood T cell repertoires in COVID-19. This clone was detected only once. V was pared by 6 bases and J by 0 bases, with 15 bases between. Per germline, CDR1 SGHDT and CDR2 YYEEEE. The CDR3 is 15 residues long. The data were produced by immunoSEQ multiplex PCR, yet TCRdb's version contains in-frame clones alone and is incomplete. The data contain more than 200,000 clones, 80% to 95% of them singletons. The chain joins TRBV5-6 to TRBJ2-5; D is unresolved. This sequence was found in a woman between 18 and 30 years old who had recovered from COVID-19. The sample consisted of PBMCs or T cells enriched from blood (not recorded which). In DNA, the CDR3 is TGTGCCAGCACCTTATTATCGGTAAACCAAGAGACCCAGTACTTC. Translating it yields CASTLLSVNQETQYF.